This entry concerns a single T cell receptor beta chain. Its antigen is unknown. No much larger clone is present one base from it, and per-base qualities are unavailable. The V end loses 7 bases and the J end loses 5 bases, and a stretch of 19 bases separates them. The CDR3 has 15 amino acids, counting the end cysteine and phenylalanine. The sequence is cut down to CDR3 DNA, 45 bases in frame from base 1. The CDR1 and CDR2 encoded by the germline V gene are MNHEY and SVGAGI. The library was made by the immunoSEQ multiplex PCR assay. The multiplex PCR relied on a mix of 60 forward primers for TCR Vbeta segments and 13 reverse primers for TCR Jbeta segments. The CDR3 region of rearranged TCR beta genes was amplified from genomic DNA by a multiplex PCR assay. Amplified TCR beta libraries were sequenced as 87-base-pair reads on the Illumina HiSeq System. As for the original processing: Across the 600 to 700 repertoires, a later analysis counted about 81 million unique TCR beta chains, 9 million to 14 million of which were shared by at least two donors. Raw reads were error-corrected and collapsed into unique sequences with a nearest-neighbor algorithm that merged closely related sequences to remove PCR and sequencing errors. V, D and J gene segments were assigned by aligning CDR3 sequences to IMGT reference sequences. For a sequence to be retained, a match of at least six nucleotides was required to both a V gene segment and a J gene segment. A rearrangement was called productive if the CDR3 had no stop codons and remained in frame with V and J, and every other rearrangement was called non-productive. CDR3 was defined according to IMGT convention as the region running from the second conserved V-encoded cysteine to the conserved J-encoded phenylalanine. The earlier analysis of fewer than 700 of the donors excluded sequences that lacked an unambiguous match to a single V gene segment. An earlier analysis of approximately 590 of the donors classified V segments as functional when productive rearrangements were above 56.7% and as segregating when the standard deviation between donors was above 5%. A statistical classification framework was built for diagnosing cytomegalovirus status from the catalog of TCR beta chain sequences. V and J gene assignment, in a later analysis, came from comparing TCR nucleotide sequences with IMGT/GENE-DB human TR gene sequences. In a later analysis, CDR3 sequences and most-parsimonious VDJ recombination scenarios were assigned using the TCRdist pipeline. In a later analysis, each TCR beta chain was defined by its CDR3 amino acid sequence together with its V-gene family, and reads lacking a unique V-gene family were excluded. In a later analysis, around 600 highly shared, low-generation-probability nucleotide sequences were removed to address suspected cross-contamination and a sequencing artifact. In a later analysis, a clonal expansion index was calculated for each public chain from normalized within-repertoire ranks of inferred template counts. In a later analysis, generation probabilities were computed using a VDJ recombination model fitted to out-of-frame rearrangements, and the results were checked against IGoR. A later analysis scored TCR-TCR, TCR-HLA and TCR-CMV co-occurrence with hypergeometric tests, applying a repertoire-size bias correction to TCR pairs. False discovery rates were estimated in a later analysis by permuting HLA or CMV assignments 20 times. In a later analysis, co-occurring TCRs were grouped using DBSCAN, with TCRdist sequence similarity added in when clustering inside HLA-allele-positive subsets. Repertoires with fewer than 30,000 or more than 120,000 public chains, plus five repertoires with anomalous nucleotide sharing, were excluded from co-occurrence clustering. Imported from immuneACCESS, the table was reduced by TCRdb to in-frame sequences with V and J called. These copies leave out some clones; in studies compared against another copy, an unresolved V gene accounts for under half, and the cause of the remainder is not known. D and trimming were read from the DNA, whereas the V and J calls and clone size are those reported in that table. The sample table contains about 98,000 clones; only one count was recorded for roughly three quarters of them. The ten top clones hold approximately 1.3% of the sample.

These data originate in a study of cytomegalovirus exposure and HLA in healthy donors listed by TCRdb under 2017. As for the study more broadly: An earlier analysis of more than 550 of the donors reported 276 Gb of sequence data and around 110 million unique TCR beta sequences obtained from roughly 170 million T cells. In a later analysis, previously published TCR beta repertoires from 670 or so donors were re-analyzed and high-resolution HLA genotyping was added so that TCR occurrence patterns could be studied. Donor age, sex, ethnicity and CMV serostatus were compiled together with the repertoire data. Across 398 genotyped donors of the cohort, an average of about 240,000 unique TCR beta nucleotide sequences per donor were sequenced, and roughly a sixth of those sequences were non-productive. Rather than using new phenotypic data, the later analysis identified candidate immune exposures from TCR beta sequences and from how often those sequences occurred across donors. Using immunosequencing, the study profiled T cell repertoires from some 670 subjects and related those repertoires to cytomegalovirus serostatus. In addition to the first cohort of 666 subjects, a separate validation cohort of 120 different subjects was used. The study aimed to test whether cataloging public T cell receptors could reveal signatures of past pathogen exposure. Both class I and class II loci were covered by HLA typing, at four-digit resolution. An early release covering about 600 HLA-typed donors comprised about 300 gigabases of sequencing data and around 86 million unique TCR sequences. Typing coverage differed by locus: A, B, C, DRB1 and DQB1 were typed in roughly 629-630 donors, DQA1 in about 500, DPA1 in 606, and DPB1 in just under 480. Four to six DR-DQ haplotypes were handled as single units for association and clustering, since linkage in the cohort was strong. Of the roughly 400 genotyped donors, 81% were placed in the genetic ancestry cluster associated with self-reported Caucasian donors. To decide whether each TCR beta V gene segment behaved as functional or pseudogenic, an earlier analysis of approximately 620 of the donors relied on high-throughput TCR beta sequencing. To predict cytomegalovirus infection status, the study combined high-throughput TCR immunosequencing, statistical association of individual TCRs with disease status, and machine learning. Every discovery cohort repertoire had been produced on one sequencing platform. A later genetic analysis used genome-wide SNP genotypes for about 55% of the 666 donors, treating that subset as a discovery cohort. Findings and caveats that apply to the study as a whole: Most TCR sequences were seen in very few donors, while some public TCRs were found in many individuals. A cluster of highly shared sequence variants was judged likely to represent a technical artifact of the sequencing pipeline. The only immune exposure information available for the cohort was CMV serostatus. According to a later analysis, parvovirus B19, influenza, CMV and Epstein-Barr virus appeared linked to several top co-occurrence clusters. When HLA alleles, especially DR and DQ, strongly co-occurred, TCR associations were difficult to assign to individual alleles. According to the authors, the approach could potentially be generalized to other disease states and immunological phenotypes. The study gave a list of 150 to 200 TCR beta chains associated with cytomegalovirus. In a later analysis, most CMV-associated TCR beta chains were found to appear HLA-restricted, with HLA associations seemingly driven largely by CMV exposure. Because HLA typing was unavailable for some donors at each locus, only the typed subset was used in association tests. In a later analysis, HLA-associated TCR beta chains were found to be more clonally expanded and to have lower generation probabilities than equally common non-associated chains. Some IMGT-functional V segments, including TRBV6-2 and TRBV6-3, could not be distinguished by the 87-base-pair reads and were therefore excluded. Broadly in line with IMGT annotations, most TCR beta V segments showed up in productive rearrangements about 87% or about 30% of the time in an earlier analysis of 450 to 600 of the donors. Because counts were too low, under 20 rarely observed V segments, including chromosome 9 orphons, were left out of the earlier analysis of 500 to 650 of the donors. The classifier was reported to diagnose cytomegalovirus status with high specificity and sensitivity in both the original cohort and the validation cohort. Linkage disequilibrium might explain the correlated functional status among segregating V segments, but an unknown experimental factor could not be ruled out. Three of the identified cytomegalovirus-associated TCR beta chains were confirmed in vitro to be specific for cytomegalovirus antigens. A later analysis associated 16,951 TCR beta sequences with specific HLA alleles at a false discovery rate of 0.05. A later genetic analysis reported fewer N-insertions in productive TCRs among donors in an Asian-associated ancestry cluster than the roughly 700-donor mean. A further reported finding was that TCR beta sequences accurately predicted the HLA-A and HLA-B alleles for most subjects in the first cohort. Roughly uniform sequencing depth across donors was assumed in presence/absence analyses, although this assumption may not hold. V-gene and J-gene trimming of TCR beta chains was associated with a missense DCLRE1C variant in a later genetic analysis, and the association was replicated in an independent cohort. Only TCR beta chains were sequenced in this cohort, and the absence of alpha or paired-chain data limited detectable features. In a later analysis, the rate of TCR association differed among HLA loci, with DRB1 alleles having the most associated TCRs and HLA-C alleles having the fewest.

The cohort comprised around 700 healthy bone marrow donors. All cohort members were sampled while nominally healthy, although unrecorded immune exposures were likely present. The donor was CMV seronegative and belonged to the group of 320 or so seronegative cohort members. A peripheral blood sample was collected from each donor, and TCR beta sequencing was performed on peripheral blood mononuclear cells. Genomic DNA was extracted from the blood cell samples with the Qiagen DNeasy Blood Extraction Kit. This TCR was recovered from a man in his forties in good health and CMV-seronegative. The specimen was PBMCs. Rearrangement joined TRBV6-5 to TRBJ2-3, with a weak D call of TRBD2 (7 bases match). The DNA is TGTGCCAGCACCTCTGAGGGGGGGTTTGGAGATACGCAGTATTTT. The encoded protein is CASTSEGGFGDTQYF.